The TCR beta chain under discussion was sequenced for a study of chemoradiotherapy in HPV16-positive cancers. Study outcomes and limitations: HPV-specific T cells were functionally defined from only a couple of HPV16-positive patients.

The V gene's germline CDR1 is SGHTS and CDR2 YDEGEE. V lost 2 bases, J lost 4 bases, and 12 bases lay in between. The CDR3 is 14 amino acids. This clone turned up a few times. What it binds is unknown. Repeated repertoire sampling spanned the course of chemoradiotherapy. Assay: immunoSEQ multiplex PCR; the TCRdb copy retains only in-frame clones and omits some. Among 4,500 to 6,000 clones listed, about 82% were seen once. The biological material was taken from a patient who underwent chemoradiotherapy. The genes are TRBV5-8 and TRBJ1-2, with D possibly being TRBD1 (5 bases). The TCR sequence derives from a human donor with HPV-associated anogenital cancer. The CDR3 here is CASSLFREFYGYTF. The CDR3 DNA reads as TGTGCCAGCAGCTTATTCAGGGAGTTCTATGGCTACACCTTC. Complete variable domain (other parts from reference TRBV5-8 and TRBJ1-2): EAGVTQSPTHLIKTRGQQATLRCSPISGHTSVYWYQQALGLGLQFLLWYDEGEERNRGNFPPRFSGRQFPNYSSELNVNALELEDSALYLCASSLFREFYGYTFGSGTRLTVV.